These 31 T cell receptor beta chains came from one sample sequenced in a study of blood T cell repertoires in COVID-19. This table comes from immunoSEQ multiplex PCR, and its TCRdb copy is limited to in-frame clones, with some not included. The sample yields 120,000 or so clones, roughly 76% seen once. Sequencing was performed on peripheral blood. The receptors shown here come from a woman aged 55-70 years with acute or convalescent COVID-19.

V is TRBV3-1 (or the pseudogene TRBV3-2) and J is TRBJ1-2; 8 bases are a match to TRBD1. Looked up from germline, CDR1 is LGHDT and CDR2 is YNNKEL (reference sequence). This CDR3 has 17 amino acids. V was clipped by 0 bases and J by 7 bases; unmatched bases: 13. CDR3 nucleotides: TGTGCCAGCAGCCAAGATCCCAGGGGGCGGGAATTGGTTGGCTACACCTTC. Translation gives CASSQDPRGRELVGYTF.

This sequence joins TRBV12-3 or TRBV12-4 and TRBJ1-6; D gene unclear. The CDR3 has 13 residues. Trimming pared 5 bases from V and 7 bases from J, leaving 9 bases between. The CDR3 coding sequence is TGTGCCAGCAGTCTACGGTTGAATTCACCCCTCCACTTT. Translated: CASSLRLNSPLHF.

J is TRBJ1-1 and V is TRBV6-5; 8 bases fit TRBD1. V dropped 6 bases and J dropped 1; count of bases not matched to a gene: 4. The CDR3 extends over 14 amino acids. In germline, CDR1 is MNHEY, CDR2 SVGAGI. The CDR3 loop is CASSRTGPNTEAFF. The CDR3 nucleotides are TGTGCCAGCAGCCGGACAGGGCCGAACACTGAAGCTTTCTTT.

This chain uses TRBV28 with TRBJ2-6; tentatively, D is TRBD2 (5 bases). V lost 6 bases and J lost 2, with 14 bases in between. Germline V gives CDR1 MDHEN, CDR2 SYDVKM. The CDR3 contains 16 residues. The CDR3 DNA follows: TGTGCCAGCAGGATTGGAGGCACCACTGGGGCCAACGTCCTGACTTTC. It codes for CASRIGGTTGANVLTF.

V gene TRBV29-1 combines with J gene TRBJ1-2; tentatively, D is TRBD1 (5 bases). V was trimmed by 3 bases and J by 5 bases, leaving 7 bases between them. Per the germline V gene, CDR1 is SQVTM and CDR2 is ANQGSEA. There are 11 residues in the CDR3. The CDR3 here is CSVDREYGYTF. In nucleotides, the CDR3 is TGCAGCGTTGACAGGGAATATGGCTACACCTTC. The whole variable domain, filled in from reference TRBV29-1 and TRBJ1-2, reads SAVISQKPSRDICQRGTSLTIQCQVDSQVTMMFWYRQQPGQSLTLIATANQGSEATYESGFVIDKFPISRPNLTFSTLTVSNMSPEDSSIYLCSVDREYGYTFGSGTRLTVV.

The chain uses TRBV6-6 and TRBJ2-3, with TRBD2 matching over 9 bases. The V segment lost 5 bases and the J segment 0 bases; nucleotides outside the gene matches: 6. The CDR3 has 16 amino acids. The V gene's germline CDR1 is MNHNY and CDR2 SVGAGI (reference sequence). The CDR3 reads CASSRPGLASTDTQYF. The CDR3 bases are TGTGCCAGCAGTCGACCGGGACTAGCAAGCACAGATACGCAGTATTTT.

The sample holds a few counts of this clone. The gene calls are TRBV2 and TRBJ1-5; D is unresolved. This CDR3 spans 13 amino acids. Germline CDR1 reads SNHLY; CDR2 reads FYNNEI. Between the trimmed V and J ends, which lost 4 bases and 6 bases, there was a span of 10 bases. The CDR3 DNA follows: TGTGCCAGCAGTGTTGGAGGGTTTCAGCCCCAGCATTTT. This sequence encodes CASSVGGFQPQHF. Based on the CDR3 plus reference TRBV2 and TRBJ1-5, the full variable domain is EPEVTQTPSHQVTQMGQEVILRCVPISNHLYFYWYRQILGQKVEFLVSFYNNEISEKSEIFDDQFSVERPDGSNFTLKIRSTKLEDSAMYFCASSVGGFQPQHFGDGTRLSIL.

The V and J genes are TRBV7-2 and TRBJ1-1; D remains unclear. This CDR3 comprises 14 residues. Germline CDR1 SGHTA, CDR2 FQGNSA. V was shortened by 1 base and J by 1 base, with 7 bases between the two germline ends. CDR3 bases: TGTGCCAGCAGCTTAGGCGCGGCGAACACTGAAGCTTTCTTT. Translation gives CASSLGAANTEAFF.

This chain uses TRBV3-1 (or the pseudogene TRBV3-2) with TRBJ1-2, with TRBD1 matching over 9 bases. This CDR3 has 14 residues. Germline CDR1 LGHDT, CDR2 YNNKEL (reference sequence). The V gene end was trimmed by 3 bases and the J gene end by 8 bases; junction bases not matched to a gene: 7. The CDR3 sequence: CASSQGQGTFGYTF. CDR3 DNA: TGTGCCAGCAGCCAGGGACAGGGTACCTTCGGCTACACCTTC.

V is TRBV5-4 and J is TRBJ1-3, with TRBD1 as a possible D gene (5 bases). The CDR3 consists of 15 residues. V was shortened by 2 bases and J by 0 bases, with 9 bases between the two germline ends. The germline gives CDR1 SGHNT, CDR2 YYREEE (reference sequence). The CDR3 is CASSFGGVSGNTIYF. Here the CDR3 DNA reads TGTGCCAGCAGCTTCGGGGGGGTCTCTGGAAACACCATATATTTT.

At least ten counts were recorded for this clone. V and J are TRBV4-2 and TRBJ1-1; D is unclear. The CDR3 sequence is 14 residues long. The V end lost 0 bases, the J end lost 1 base, and 6 bases lay between the germline ends. CDR1 and CDR2 from the germline V gene are LGHNA and YNFKEQ. As DNA, the CDR3 is TGTGCCAGCAGCCAAGATCTAGCGAACACTGAAGCTTTCTTT. Its protein is CASSQDLANTEAFF.

The genes are TRBV6-5 and TRBJ2-1, with TRBD1 matching 7 bases. V gave up 7 bases and J gave up 10 bases; unmatched junction bases: 16. The CDR3 loop spans 15 amino acids. The germline gives CDR1 MNHEY, CDR2 SVGAGI. Written as DNA, the CDR3 is TGTGCCAGCACCAAACAGACAGGGAAGGGGTACGAGCAGTTCTTC. Its protein product is CASTKQTGKGYEQFF.

This clone was detected only once. V gene TRBV5-4 combines with J gene TRBJ1-5; D is possibly TRBD1 (6 bases). CDR1 SGHNT and CDR2 YYREEE come from the germline V gene (reference sequence). The V and J ends lost 3 bases and 0 bases respectively, with 13 bases between them. The CDR3 is 16 amino acids. CDR3 coding DNA: TGTGCCAGCAGCTCCAAGGGGGAGGGTAGCAATCAGCCCCAGCATTTT. This translates into CASSSKGEGSNQPQHF.

This sequence joins TRBV10-3 and TRBJ2-7, with 7 bases fitting TRBD1. With 2 bases clipped from V and 6 bases from J, the junction kept 13 bases outside the gene matches. In germline, CDR1 is ENHRY, CDR2 SYGVKD. The CDR3 sequence is 16 residues long. DNA for the CDR3: TGTGCCATCAGTGAGGCGAGGAAATTTACAGGGGTCGAGCAGTACTTC. This translates into CAISEARKFTGVEQYF.

This rearrangement joins TRBV5-1 to TRBJ1-5; perhaps TRBD1 as D (6 bases). Germline CDR1 and CDR2: SGHRS and YFSETQ. V was clipped by 4 bases and J by 5 bases, with 25 bases between them. CDR3 length: 18 amino acids. This chain's CDR3 is CASSPNGPGGRGDQPQHF. The CDR3 DNA follows: TGCGCCAGCAGCCCAAATGGGCCGGGGGGCCGTGGAGATCAGCCCCAGCATTTT.

This clone was counted only a few times. The chain carries TRBV6-2 or TRBV6-3 and TRBJ2-3, with TRBD2 matching 8 bases. The CDR3 is 15 amino acids. Germline trimming cut 3 bases from V and 5 bases from J; bases unmatched to any gene: 7. Germline V lookup: CDR1 MNHEY, CDR2 SVGEGT. CDR3 DNA sequence: TGTGCCAGCAGTTATTCCGGGGGGGCGAGAGATACGCAGTATTTT. Translated: CASSYSGGARDTQYF.

The rearrangement uses TRBV24-1 and TRBJ2-3; TRBD1 matches 9 bases. Germline V gene data show CDR1 as KGHDR and CDR2 as SFDVKD. Unmatched junction bases numbered 4, after V lost 1 base and J lost 3 bases. The CDR3 has 16 residues. CDR3 protein: CATSDLQGAGTDTQYF. CDR3 nucleotides: TGTGCCACCAGTGATTTACAGGGGGCTGGGACAGATACGCAGTATTTT.

The V and J genes are TRBV19 and TRBJ1-6; D is undetermined. V dropped 6 bases and J dropped 5 bases, with 14 bases sitting between them. This CDR3 spans 15 amino acids. The germline gives CDR1 LNHDA, CDR2 SQIVND (reference sequence). The CDR3 nucleotides are TGTGCCAGTAGCCCTCTAGGTCCTAATAATTCACCCCTCCACTTT. Protein: CASSPLGPNNSPLHF.

The chain couples TRBV9 to TRBJ1-2, with TRBD1 matching over 7 bases. The CDR3 is made up of 15 amino acids. V shed 3 bases, J shed 7 bases, and the junction held 12 bases outside the gene matches. Looked up from germline, CDR1 is SGDLS and CDR2 is YYNGEE. CDR3 in DNA: TGTGCCAGCAGCGATCAACTAACGACAGGGACTGGCTACACCTTC. It is translated as CASSDQLTTGTGYTF.

The chain is built from TRBV5-6 and TRBJ1-1; D uncertain. The CDR3 length is 15 residues. The germline V gene encodes CDR1 SGHDT and CDR2 YYEEEE. The V and J ends lost 4 bases and 5 bases respectively, with 18 bases between them. The CDR3 is CASSLRGPTMTEAFF. The CDR3 nucleotides read TGTGCCAGCAGCCTCCGTGGGCCAACAATGACTGAAGCTTTCTTT.

This chain connects TRBV6-4 to TRBJ1-2; D unresolved. The CDR3 spans 16 residues. With 5 bases removed from V and 7 bases from J, the gap between germline ends came to 23 bases. Germline V gene data show CDR1 as MRHNA and CDR2 as SNTAGT. The chain's CDR3 is CASSIYFNPGDGGYTF. Written as DNA, the CDR3 is TGTGCCAGCAGTATTTACTTCAATCCGGGTGACGGTGGCTACACCTTC.

This clone was detected once. V and J are TRBV7-3 and TRBJ2-3; TRBD1 matches 7 bases. With 4 bases clipped from V and 4 bases from J, the junction kept 8 bases outside the gene matches. Germline V gene lookup returns CDR1 SGHTA and CDR2 FQGTGA. This CDR3 has 15 residues. Here the CDR3 reads CASSSRTGEPDTQYF. The CDR3 DNA sequence: TGTGCCAGCAGCTCCAGGACAGGAGAACCAGATACGCAGTATTTT.

This clone was picked up one time. The chain links TRBV3-1 (or the pseudogene TRBV3-2) to TRBJ1-4; TRBD1 might be the D (6 bases). V was clipped by 1 base and J by 4 bases, with 13 bases between them. Per germline, CDR1 LGHDT and CDR2 YNNKEL (reference sequence). The CDR3 length is 16 residues. This CDR3 is CASSQAPDSSNEKLFF. The CDR3 DNA is TGTGCCAGCAGCCAAGCCCCGGACAGTAGTAATGAAAAACTGTTTTTT.

V gene TRBV30 combines with J gene TRBJ2-3, with 12 bases that match TRBD2. CDR3 length equals 16 residues. Germline values: CDR1 GTSNPN, CDR2 SVGIG (reference sequence). V shed 3 bases, J shed 4 bases, and the junction held 8 bases outside the gene matches. CDR3 protein: CAWSPGLAGNADTQYF. CDR3 coding DNA: TGTGCCTGGAGCCCCGGACTAGCGGGGAACGCAGATACGCAGTATTTT.

For this clone: At one end, the junction sequence differs from germline, possibly due to a read error. The chain couples TRBV12-3 or TRBV12-4 to TRBJ1-5; tentative D call: TRBD1 (6 bases). The CDR3 has 13 residues. The CDR3 loop reads CASRRGAEQPQHF. In DNA form, the CDR3 reads TGTGCAAGCAGGCGGGGGGCAGAGCAGCCCCAGCATTTT.

This chain links TRBV27 with TRBJ1-3, with 10 nucleotides matching TRBD1. The CDR3 is 16 amino acids. Germline V CDR1 and CDR2: MNHEY, SMNVEV (reference sequence). Trimming cost V 7 bases and J 4 bases; bases outside gene matches: 10. DNA of the CDR3: TGTGCCAGCATCCCGGGACAGGGGAAGCGGGGAAACACCATATATTTT. This translates into CASIPGQGKRGNTIYF.

This chain joins TRBV5-1 and TRBJ1-2, with TRBD1 matching 9 bases. Germline V gene data show CDR1 as SGHRS and CDR2 as YFSETQ. The ends lost 4 bases at V and 7 bases at J; junction bases unmatched: 17. This CDR3 is built from 17 residues. The CDR3 coding sequence is TGCGCCAGCAGCCCTTCCCGGGGGGGACAGGGTCGAGGTGGCTACACCTTC. Its protein product is CASSPSRGGQGRGGYTF.

The chain combines TRBV2 with TRBJ2-2; 9 nucleotides agree with TRBD2. The CDR3 length is 15 residues. The ends lost 4 bases at V and 3 bases at J; junction bases unmatched: 3. CDR1 SNHLY and CDR2 FYNNEI come from the germline V gene. Here the CDR3 reads CASSVLAGYTGELFF. CDR3 DNA: TGTGCCAGCAGTGTCCTAGCGGGGTACACCGGGGAGCTGTTTTTT.

This rearrangement joins TRBV28 to TRBJ1-2, with TRBD1 as a possible D gene (6 bases). V gave up 7 bases and J gave up 6 bases, with 15 bases separating them. The CDR3 runs to 13 residues. The germline V gene has CDR1 MDHEN and CDR2 SYDVKM. The CDR3 protein is CASIPPQGNGYTF. The CDR3 DNA follows: TGTGCCAGCATCCCCCCACAGGGAAATGGCTACACCTTC.

The J gene is TRBJ1-2, the V gene TRBV30; maybe TRBD1 (6 bases). The germline V gene encodes CDR1 GTSNPN and CDR2 SVGIG (reference sequence). Trimming left V 1 base short and J 0 bases short, with 9 bases between. The CDR3 sequence is 14 residues long. The CDR3 nucleotides are TGTGCCTGGAGTGGGACAGCTACTAACTATGGCTACACCTTC. Translating it yields CAWSGTATNYGYTF.

The chain uses TRBV11-3 and TRBJ1-1, with D unresolved. Per germline, CDR1 SGHNT and CDR2 YENEEA. Deletions cut 2 bases from V and 1 base from J, with 5 bases between. The CDR3 has 13 amino acids. CDR3 protein: CASSLQENTEAFF. DNA of the CDR3: TGTGCCAGCAGCTTACAGGAGAACACTGAAGCTTTCTTT.